This T cell receptor beta chain was identified in a study of T cell responses to AZD1222 COVID-19 vaccine. Overall study context: It was second doses at about 4 or about 12 weeks that were pooled.

Data came from immunoSEQ multiplex PCR; TCRdb stores just in-frame clones and leaves some out. The sample has about 120,000 clones, about 92% seen once; the top ten hold 2.5% to 3%. Trimming removed 5 bases at V and 0 bases at J, with 13 bases between. The CDR3 has 15 residues. From germline, CDR1 is LNHDA and CDR2 SQIVND (reference sequence). This TCR derives from an adult in good health. Sequenced here: peripheral blood, sampled on day 0 of AZD1222 vaccination. The chain joins TRBV19 to TRBJ1-1; D unclear. CDR3 region: CASSGRVAMNTEAFF. The CDR3 region has the DNA TGTGCCAGTAGTGGAAGGGTTGCCATGAACACTGAAGCTTTCTTT.